Below, 27 T cell receptor beta chains from the same sample are listed, as sequenced in a study of control samples from healthy donors and cancer patients. Data came from immunoSEQ multiplex PCR; TCRdb stores just in-frame clones and leaves some out. The table includes some 150,000 clones, roughly 94% detected once. Sequencing was performed on blood. Receptor source: a man aged 35 to 55 in good health.

The J gene is TRBJ1-5, the V gene TRBV6-5, with a tentative D call TRBD1 (6 bases). The CDR3 extends over 15 amino acids. CDR1 MNHEY and CDR2 SVGAGI come from the germline V gene. Deletions cut 10 bases from V and 0 bases from J, with 16 bases between. CDR3 sequence (DNA): TGTGCCACCGGACAGATATTCTCTAGCAATCAGCCCCAGCATTTT. It codes for CATGQIFSSNQPQHF.

Note on this clone: A junction end diverges from the germline sequence, so it may reflect a read error. The chain carries TRBV7-7 and TRBJ2-1; D may correspond to TRBD1 or TRBD2 (5 bases each). This CDR3 is 16 amino acids long. Germline V gives CDR1 SSHAT, CDR2 FNYEAQ (reference sequence). The CDR3 nucleotides are TGTGCTAGCAGCTTAGGAGTTTTCCGGGACCACAATGAGCAGTTCTTC. This gives the protein CASSLGVFRDHNEQFF. Full variable domain (missing parts from reference TRBV7-7 and TRBJ2-1): GAGVSQSPRYKVTKRGQDVTLRCDPISSHATLYWYQQALGQGPEFLTYFNYEAQPDKSGLPSDRFSAERPEGSISTLTIQRTEQRDSAMYRCASSLGVFRDHNEQFFGPGTRLTVL.

The rearrangement uses TRBV5-6 and TRBJ2-7, with 10 bases aligning to TRBD1. The CDR3 length is 18 residues. Germline CDR1 is SGHDT and CDR2 is YYEEEE. V gave up 0 bases and J gave up 4 bases; unmatched junction bases: 13. CDR3 sequence reads: CASSLEVKGQGTLYEQYF. The CDR3 DNA follows: TGTGCCAGCAGCTTGGAGGTGAAGGGACAGGGGACGTTGTACGAGCAGTACTTC.

The chain is built from TRBV5-1 and TRBJ1-6, with 8 bases identical to TRBD1. Germline assignment: CDR1 SGHRS and CDR2 YFSETQ. Losses at the gene ends were 4 bases for V and 8 bases for J; bases not matched to a gene: 5. The CDR3 sequence is 14 residues long. CDR3 sequence reads: CASSTGQGDSPLHF. The CDR3 region has the DNA TGCGCCAGCAGCACCGGACAGGGAGATTCACCCCTCCACTTT.

V usage is TRBV2 and J usage is TRBJ1-4, with D uncertain. V was trimmed by 6 bases and J by 5 bases, leaving 10 bases between them. The CDR3 length is 13 residues. Germline CDR1 and CDR2: SNHLY and FYNNEI. The CDR3 spells CASRGSPNEKLFF. CDR3 coding DNA: TGTGCCAGCAGGGGCAGTCCCAATGAAAAACTGTTTTTT.

The chain recombines TRBV10-3 with TRBJ2-7, with 7 bases fitting TRBD1. CDR1 ENHRY and CDR2 SYGVKD come from the germline V gene. The CDR3 extends over 14 amino acids. The V gene end was trimmed by 6 bases and the J gene end by 2 bases; junction bases not matched to a gene: 7. The CDR3 coding sequence is TGTGCCATCAGGGACCGGGACAGAACCTACGAGCAGTACTTC. Translation: CAIRDRDRTYEQYF.

This clone was seen only once. The chain employs TRBV24-1 and TRBJ2-2; D gene unclear. The CDR3 consists of 14 residues. Trimming left V 4 bases short and J 1 base short, with 6 bases between. CDR1 is KGHDR, CDR2 SFDVKD, per germline. CDR3 amino acids: CATSDRMNTGELFF. CDR3 in DNA: TGTGCCACCAGTGACAGGATGAACACCGGGGAGCTGTTTTTT.

This chain joins TRBV24-1 and TRBJ2-5; TRBD2 agrees at 9 bases. The ends lost 1 base at V and 4 bases at J; junction bases unmatched: 6. This CDR3 has 16 residues. CDR1 KGHDR and CDR2 SFDVKD come from the germline V gene. The CDR3 coding sequence is TGTGCCACCAGTGATTTAGGTAGCGGGGGCGGAGAGACCCAGTACTTC. Its protein is CATSDLGSGGGETQYF.

This clone has only a few counts. Sequence at one end of the junction differs from germline and may be a read error. The chain employs TRBV19 and TRBJ2-2, with TRBD1 identical over 8 bases. There are 16 residues in the CDR3. Germline CDR1 is LNHDA and CDR2 is SQIVND (reference sequence). The CDR3 nucleotides read TGTGCCAGTAGCCCGCCGGGACAGGCAACGGTACGGGGAGCTGTTTTT. Amino acid sequence: CASSPPGQATVRGAVF.

The rearrangement uses TRBV3-1 (or the pseudogene TRBV3-2) and TRBJ2-3, with TRBD2 matching 10 bases. With 6 bases clipped from V and 1 base from J, the junction kept 7 bases outside the gene matches. Germline V lookup: CDR1 LGHDT, CDR2 YNNKEL (reference sequence). This CDR3 has 16 amino acids. This CDR3 is CASSTTGTSGTDTQYF. The DNA of the CDR3 is TGTGCCAGCAGTACTACCGGGACTAGCGGCACAGATACGCAGTATTTT.

V and J are TRBV5-6 and TRBJ2-2, with a tentative D call TRBD1 (5 bases). With 4 bases removed from V and 1 base from J, the gap between germline ends came to 14 bases. CDR1 SGHDT and CDR2 YYEEEE come from the germline V gene. The CDR3 is 16 residues long. The CDR3 region has the DNA TGTGCCAGCAGCAGCACGACAGAGATGAACACCGGGGAGCTGTTTTTT. Amino acid sequence: CASSSTTEMNTGELFF.

This chain uses TRBV10-3 with TRBJ2-5; 9 bases map to TRBD1. The CDR3 contains 15 residues. Germline CDR1 reads ENHRY; CDR2 reads SYGVKD. V dropped 7 bases and J dropped 4; count of bases not matched to a gene: 10. Written as DNA, the CDR3 is TGTGCCATCAATTCCGGGACAGGGAAAACAGAGACCCAGTACTTC. This codes for CAINSGTGKTETQYF.

This sequence joins TRBV4-1 and TRBJ2-5; 7 positions agree with TRBD2. V trimming: 0 bases; J trimming: 0 bases; junction bases outside the gene matches: 7. The CDR3 extends over 17 amino acids. The germline V gene has CDR1 MGHRA and CDR2 YSYEKL. CDR3 DNA sequence: TGCGCCAGCAGCCAAGATCAAACTAGCGTCAACCAAGAGACCCAGTACTTC. This codes for CASSQDQTSVNQETQYF.

This sequence joins TRBV6-5 and TRBJ2-7; 7 nucleotides agree with TRBD1. Germline-derived CDR1 and CDR2 are MNHEY and SVGAGI. The CDR3 runs to 12 residues. Germline trimming cut 8 bases from V and 3 bases from J; bases unmatched to any gene: 4. In nucleotides, the CDR3 is TGTGCCAGCCACAGGGGTTTCTACGAGCAGTACTTC. Translated, it gives CASHRGFYEQYF.

V and J are TRBV28 and TRBJ1-2; D not certain. Germline V gene sequence: CDR1 MDHEN, CDR2 SYDVKM. This CDR3 comprises 15 residues. The V gene lost 2 bases and the J gene lost 2 bases, with 12 bases spanning the gap. The CDR3 DNA reads as TGTGCCAGCAGTTTAAGTGGGCCACTGAACTATGGCTACACCTTC. Translated: CASSLSGPLNYGYTF.

The chain uses TRBV19 and TRBJ2-1, with TRBD2 identical over 14 bases. Unmatched junction bases numbered 2, after V lost 5 bases and J lost 2 bases. The germline CDR1 and CDR2 sequences are LNHDA and SQIVND (reference sequence). The CDR3 is 16 residues long. The DNA for the CDR3 is TGTGCCAGTAGTTCGACTAGCGGGAGGGCCTACAATGAGCAGTTCTTC. Protein: CASSSTSGRAYNEQFF.

The chain couples TRBV7-8 to TRBJ2-7; D may be TRBD2 (6 bases). With 4 bases removed from V and 3 bases from J, the gap between germline ends came to 10 bases. This CDR3 contains 13 residues. Looked up from germline, CDR1 is SGHVS and CDR2 is FQNEAQ. As DNA, the CDR3 is TGTGCCAGCAGCTCCCCCGGGGGCTACGAGCAGTACTTC. Translating it yields CASSSPGGYEQYF.

The J gene is TRBJ2-7, the V gene TRBV9; perhaps TRBD2 as D (6 bases). CDR1 is SGDLS and CDR2 is YYNGEE in the germline V gene. Trimming took off 3 bases at V and 5 bases at J, with 18 bases between the two ends. The CDR3 loop spans 15 amino acids. The CDR3 coding sequence is TGTGCCAGCAGCGCTACCGGGACTTTAGACAACGAGCAGTACTTC. Its protein product is CASSATGTLDNEQYF.

The V gene is TRBV24-1, the J gene TRBJ2-7; D ambiguous. Germline lookup yields CDR1 KGHDR and CDR2 SFDVKD. The CDR3 runs 14 residues. The ends were cut back, 3 bases at V and 3 bases at J, with 11 bases in the middle. Here the CDR3 reads CATSDETDGYEQYF. CDR3 DNA sequence: TGTGCCACCAGTGATGAGACGGATGGCTACGAGCAGTACTTC.

V is TRBV9 and J is TRBJ1-1; D is undetermined. With 4 bases removed from V and 0 bases from J, the gap between germline ends came to 7 bases. Looked up from germline, CDR1 is SGDLS and CDR2 is YYNGEE. There are 13 residues in the CDR3. The CDR3 nucleotides are TGTGCCAGCAGCCTCGTAGTGAACACTGAAGCTTTCTTT. This gives the protein CASSLVVNTEAFF.

The rearrangement links TRBV5-1 to TRBJ2-2; 11 positions agree with TRBD2. With V trimmed by 4 bases and J by 4 bases, 15 bases remained unmatched. Germline-derived CDR1 and CDR2 are SGHRS and YFSETQ. There are 19 residues in the CDR3. CDR3 DNA: TGCGCCAGCAGCCGACGAATAGCGGGGGGGACCGCTTTCACCGGGGAGCTGTTTTTT. Translated: CASSRRIAGGTAFTGELFF.

The rearrangement links TRBV7-9 to TRBJ1-3, with D possibly TRBD1 on 6 matching bases. The CDR3 is 16 amino acids. Germline-derived CDR1 and CDR2 are SEHNR and FQNEAQ (reference sequence). Trimming pared 4 bases from V and 4 bases from J, leaving 17 bases between. CDR3 bases: TGTGCCAGCAGCTGTCAGGGGTTGGTGGCAGGAAACACCATATATTTT. It encodes CASSCQGLVAGNTIYF. Complete variable domain (other parts from reference TRBV7-9 and TRBJ1-3): DTGVSQNPRHKITKRGQNVTFRCDPISEHNRLYWYRQTLGQGPEFLTYFQNEAQLEKSRLLSDRFSAERPKGSFSTLEIQRTEQGDSAMYLCASSCQGLVAGNTIYFGEGSWLTVV.

The rearrangement joins TRBV5-4 to TRBJ2-3, with D possibly called TRBD1 or TRBD2 (5 bases each). Looked up from germline, CDR1 is SGHNT and CDR2 is YYREEE (reference sequence). V was clipped by 5 bases and J by 2 bases, with 15 bases between them. The CDR3 has 15 residues. The CDR3, as DNA: TGTGCCAGCAGTATCGGGACCGTATTCACAGATACGCAGTATTTT. It specifies CASSIGTVFTDTQYF. Drawing the rest from reference TRBV5-4 and TRBJ2-3, the complete variable domain is ETGVTQSPTHLIKTRGQQVTLRCSSQSGHNTVSWYQQALGQGPQFIFQYYREEENGRGNFPPRFSGLQFPNYSSELNVNALELDDSALYLCASSIGTVFTDTQYFGPGTRLTVL.

The chain has TRBV7-9 and TRBJ2-1; 8 nucleotides line up with TRBD1. Germline loops: CDR1 SEHNR, CDR2 FQNEAQ (reference sequence). V trimming: 3 bases; J trimming: 5 bases; junction bases outside the gene matches: 3. The CDR3 sequence is 14 residues long. As DNA, the CDR3 is TGTGCCAGCAGCTTGGACAGGGCTAACAATGAGCAGTTCTTC. Amino acids: CASSLDRANNEQFF.

The CDR3 spells CAISSTGGINTGELFF. The CDR3 DNA follows: TGTGCCATCAGCTCCACAGGGGGTATTAACACCGGGGAGCTGTTTTTT. The chain links TRBV10-3 to TRBJ2-2; 8 bases map to TRBD1. Germline CDR1 ENHRY, CDR2 SYGVKD. Trimming took 6 bases from V and 2 from J; bases not matched to a gene: 8. The CDR3 has 16 residues.

The chain employs TRBV30 and TRBJ2-1, with D possibly TRBD1 on 6 matching bases. Germline V gene sequence: CDR1 GTSNPN, CDR2 SVGIG (reference sequence). The CDR3 contains 15 residues. V was pared by 2 bases and J by 0 bases, with 11 bases between. In nucleotides, the CDR3 is TGTGCCTGGAGTAGGGGGACGAGCTCCTACAATGAGCAGTTCTTC. Protein sequence: CAWSRGTSSYNEQFF.

The rearrangement joins TRBV7-3 to TRBJ2-2; 10 bases are a match to TRBD1. V lost 6 bases, J lost 6 bases, and 7 bases stayed unmatched. Germline assignment: CDR1 SGHTA and CDR2 FQGTGA. The CDR3 totals 15 residues. CDR3 sequence reads: CASSPMTGGSGELFF. CDR3 nucleotide sequence: TGTGCCAGCAGTCCTATGACAGGGGGCTCCGGGGAGCTGTTTTTT.